This T cell receptor beta chain emerged from a study of cytomegalovirus exposure and HLA in healthy donors. The overall study: The 120 or so validation repertoires, a later analysis reported, used the same platform as the approximately 670 first-cohort repertoires. Overall study findings and caveats: The investigators catalogued 160 or so TCR beta chains as cytomegalovirus-associated. Cytomegalovirus status was reportedly diagnosed by the classifier with high sensitivity and specificity.

This clone was detected only a few times. Its antigen is not identified. Germline values: CDR1 SGHRS, CDR2 YFSETQ. This CDR3 is built from 13 residues. The V end lost 4 bases, the J end lost 8 bases, and 15 bases lay between the germline ends. Clones were read by immunoSEQ multiplex PCR, and TCRdb kept only the in-frame ones, dropping some. The table shows some 140,000 clones, with 75% to 90% occurring only once. This TCR came from a woman aged 25 to 39 in good health and CMV-seropositive. Input material: PBMCs. The rearrangement uses TRBV5-1 and TRBJ1-2, with unresolved D. As DNA, the CDR3 is TGCGCCAGCAGCCCCGGACGGGGAGAGGGCTACACCTTC. It encodes CASSPGRGEGYTF.